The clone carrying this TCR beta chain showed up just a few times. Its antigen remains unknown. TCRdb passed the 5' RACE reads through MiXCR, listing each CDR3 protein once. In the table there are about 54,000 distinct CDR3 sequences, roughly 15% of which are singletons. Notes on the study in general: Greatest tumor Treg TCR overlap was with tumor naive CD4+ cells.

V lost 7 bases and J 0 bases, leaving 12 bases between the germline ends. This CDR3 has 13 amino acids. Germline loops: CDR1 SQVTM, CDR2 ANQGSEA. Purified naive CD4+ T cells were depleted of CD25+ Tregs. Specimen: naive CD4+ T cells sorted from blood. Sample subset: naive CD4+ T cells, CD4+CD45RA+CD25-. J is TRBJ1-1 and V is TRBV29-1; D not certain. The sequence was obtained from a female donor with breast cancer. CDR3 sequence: CSGNRDMNTEAFF. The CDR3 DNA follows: TGCAGCGGTAACAGAGACATGAACACTGAAGCTTTCTTT.